The rows below give T cell receptor beta chains drawn from one sample of a study of blood T cells in healthy people across ages. TCRdb called the 5' RACE reads again in MiXCR, with one record for every CDR3 protein. The sample carries about 1 million distinct CDR3 sequences, around 45% recorded once. Material: blood. These receptors all come from a woman aged 60-70 years in good health. Each CDR3 is given with its conserved first and last residue. D genes are given only for firm matches. Clone size is stated in some rows and not others, as once, few, many or a class when expanded.

abundance	v_gene	j_gene	d_gene	CDR3nt	CDR3aa
.	TRBV20-1	TRBJ2-1	TRBD2	TGCAGTGCTAGAGTTCCGGCGGGAGGCAAAAATGAGCAGTTCTTC	CSARVPAGGKNEQFF
.	TRBV15	TRBJ2-1	TRBD2	TGTGCCACCAGTAGGGCTAGCGGGAGTAATGAGCAGTTCTTC	CATSRASGSNEQFF
few	TRBV7-9	TRBJ1-2	TRBD1	TGTGCCAGCAGCCCAGTCGGACAGGCTAACTATGGCTACACCTTC	CASSPVGQANYGYTF
.	TRBV9	TRBJ2-3	.	TGTGCCAGCAGCGTCGGTTTCCGGGATACGCAGTATTTT	CASSVGFRDTQYF
.	TRBV14	TRBJ2-1	.	TGTGCCAGCAGCCAAGCTAGCCTCAATGAGCAGTTCTTC	CASSQASLNEQFF
.	TRBV6-2/TRBV6-3	TRBJ2-1	.	TGTGCCAGCGAGGGCGCGGGGCTCTCCTACAATGAGCAGTTCTTC	CASEGAGLSYNEQFF
few	TRBV28	TRBJ2-5	TRBD2	TGTGCCAGCAAGGAAATAGCGGGAGGGCCACAAGAGACCCAGTACTTC	CASKEIAGGPQETQYF
few	TRBV10-2	TRBJ2-3	.	TGCGCCAGCACGAGCGTAGATACGCAGTATTTT	CASTSVDTQYF
few	TRBV29-1	TRBJ2-1	.	TGCAGCGTTGTTAAGGGACCCAATGAGCAGTTCTTC	CSVVKGPNEQFF
.	TRBV6-5	TRBJ1-1	TRBD1	TGTGCCAGCATTCCCGGGACAGGGAACACTGAAGCTTTCTTT	CASIPGTGNTEAFF
.	TRBV28	TRBJ2-3	TRBD1	TGTGCCAGCAGCCCGGACAGGGGGGAGACAGATACGCAGTATTTT	CASSPDRGETDTQYF
.	TRBV6-2/TRBV6-3	TRBJ2-3	TRBD2	TGTGCCAGCAGTTACCCCACTTGGACTAGCGGGAGCACAGATACGCAGTATTTT	CASSYPTWTSGSTDTQYF
.	TRBV10-3	TRBJ1-1	TRBD1	TGTGCCTCCTCCGGGACAGGGGGCTTGGACACTGAAGCTTTCTTT	CASSGTGGLDTEAFF
.	TRBV10-2	TRBJ2-3	.	TGCGCCAGCAGTGAGTCGATAGGGAAACTGCTGACAGATACGCAGTATTTT	CASSESIGKLLTDTQYF
.	TRBV2	TRBJ2-7	TRBD2	TGTGCCAGCAGTAGGCGGGGGGGGGACCAGTACTTC	CASSRRGGDQYF
.	TRBV3-1	TRBJ2-1	TRBD1	TGTGCCAGCAGCCAAGGGACAGGGGGACACTACAATGAGCAGTTCTTC	CASSQGTGGHYNEQFF
few	TRBV20-1	TRBJ2-3	.	TGCAGTGCTGAGAGATTAGCGAGCCTCAGCACAGATACGCAGTATTTT	CSAERLASLSTDTQYF
.	TRBV28	TRBJ2-7	TRBD2	TGTGCCAGCAGTGGACTAGCGGGAGGCGGTTATGAGCAGTACTTC	CASSGLAGGGYEQYF
many	TRBV12-3/TRBV12-4	TRBJ2-3	.	TGTGCCAGCAGTTTCCCAAGGGACACAGATACGCAGTATTTT	CASSFPRDTDTQYF
few	TRBV5-5	TRBJ1-5	.	TGTGCCAGCAGCTTGGTTGGGAGCCAGGCCCAGCATTTT	CASSLVGSQAQHF
.	TRBV2	TRBJ1-2	TRBD1	TGTGCCAGCAGTGTGGGCCAGGGGGTAAACTATGGCTACACCTTC	CASSVGQGVNYGYTF
.	TRBV2	TRBJ2-1	.	TGTGCCAGCAGTGACACGGGGAATGAGCAGTTCTTC	CASSDTGNEQFF
.	TRBV4-2	TRBJ2-7	.	TGTGCCAGCAGCCAGGCCCCGGGAGCTGAGCAGTACTTC	CASSQAPGAEQYF
few	TRBV20-1	TRBJ2-3	TRBD2	TGCAGTGCCTCTCCACTAAGCGGGAGGTTTGATACGCAGTATTTT	CSASPLSGRFDTQYF
.	TRBV29-1	TRBJ1-4	.	TGCAGCGTTGGTGGTTTATCGGAAAAACTGTTTTTT	CSVGGLSEKLFF
.	TRBV4-2	TRBJ1-2	.	TGTGCCAGCAGCCAGGGCTCAGGGTATGGCTACACCTTC	CASSQGSGYGYTF
.	TRBV4-1	TRBJ2-1	TRBD2	TGCGCCAGCAGCTCGAAGACTAGCGGACAAACCTACAATGAGCAGTTCTTC	CASSSKTSGQTYNEQFF
once	TRBV25-1	TRBJ1-2	.	TGTGCCAGCAGTGCCGACGGAGCCCACTATGGCTACACCTTC	CASSADGAHYGYTF